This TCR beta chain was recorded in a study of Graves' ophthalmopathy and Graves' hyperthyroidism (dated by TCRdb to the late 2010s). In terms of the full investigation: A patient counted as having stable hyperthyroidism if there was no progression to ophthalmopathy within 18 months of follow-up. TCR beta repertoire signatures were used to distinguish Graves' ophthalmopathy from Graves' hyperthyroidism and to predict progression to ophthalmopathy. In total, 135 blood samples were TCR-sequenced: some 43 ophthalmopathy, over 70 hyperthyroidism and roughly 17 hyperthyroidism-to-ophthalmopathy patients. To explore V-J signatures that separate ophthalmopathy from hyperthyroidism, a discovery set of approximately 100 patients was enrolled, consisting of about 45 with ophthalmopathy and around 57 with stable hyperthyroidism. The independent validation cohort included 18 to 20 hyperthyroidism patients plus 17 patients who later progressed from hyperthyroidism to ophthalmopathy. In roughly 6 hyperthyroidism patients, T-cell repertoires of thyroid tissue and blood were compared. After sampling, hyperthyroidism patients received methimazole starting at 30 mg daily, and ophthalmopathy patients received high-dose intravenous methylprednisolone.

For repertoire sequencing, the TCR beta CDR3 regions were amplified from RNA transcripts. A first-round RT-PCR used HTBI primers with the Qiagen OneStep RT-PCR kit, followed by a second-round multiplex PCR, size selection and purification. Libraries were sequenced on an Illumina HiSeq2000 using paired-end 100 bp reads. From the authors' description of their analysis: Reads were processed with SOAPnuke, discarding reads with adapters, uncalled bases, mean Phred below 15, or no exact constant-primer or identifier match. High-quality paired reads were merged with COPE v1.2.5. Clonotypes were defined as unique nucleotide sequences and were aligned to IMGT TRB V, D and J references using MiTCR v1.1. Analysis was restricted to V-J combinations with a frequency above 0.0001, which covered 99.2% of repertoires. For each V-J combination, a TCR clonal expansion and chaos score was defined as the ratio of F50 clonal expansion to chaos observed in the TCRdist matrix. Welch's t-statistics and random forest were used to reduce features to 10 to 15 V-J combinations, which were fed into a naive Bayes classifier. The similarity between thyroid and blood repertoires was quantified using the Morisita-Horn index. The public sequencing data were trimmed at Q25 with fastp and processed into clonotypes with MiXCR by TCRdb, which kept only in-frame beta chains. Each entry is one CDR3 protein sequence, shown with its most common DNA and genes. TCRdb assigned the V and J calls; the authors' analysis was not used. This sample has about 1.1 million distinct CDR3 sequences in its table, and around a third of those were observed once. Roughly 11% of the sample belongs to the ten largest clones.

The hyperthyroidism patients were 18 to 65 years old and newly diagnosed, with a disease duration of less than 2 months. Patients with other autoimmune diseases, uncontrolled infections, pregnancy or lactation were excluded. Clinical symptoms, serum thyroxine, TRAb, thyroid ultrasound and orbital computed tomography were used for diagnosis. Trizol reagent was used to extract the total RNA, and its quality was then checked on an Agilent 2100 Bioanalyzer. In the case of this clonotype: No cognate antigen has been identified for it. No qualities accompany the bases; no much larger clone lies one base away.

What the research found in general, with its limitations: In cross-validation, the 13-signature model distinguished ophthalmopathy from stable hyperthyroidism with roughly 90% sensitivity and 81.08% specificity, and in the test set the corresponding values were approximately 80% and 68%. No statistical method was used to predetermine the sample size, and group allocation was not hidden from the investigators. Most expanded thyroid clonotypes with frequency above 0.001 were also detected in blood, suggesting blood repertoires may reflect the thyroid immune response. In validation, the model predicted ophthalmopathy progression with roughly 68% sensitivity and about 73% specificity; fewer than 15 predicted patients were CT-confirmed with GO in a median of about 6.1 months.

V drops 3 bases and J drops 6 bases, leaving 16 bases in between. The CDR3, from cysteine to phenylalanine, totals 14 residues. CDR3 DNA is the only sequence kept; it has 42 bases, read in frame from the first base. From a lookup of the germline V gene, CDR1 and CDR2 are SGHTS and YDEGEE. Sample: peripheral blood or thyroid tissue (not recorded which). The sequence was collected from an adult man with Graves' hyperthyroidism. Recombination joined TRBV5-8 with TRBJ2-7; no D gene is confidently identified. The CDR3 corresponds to CASSSRFIGFEQYF. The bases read TGTGCCAGCAGCTCACGATTTATCGGGTTCGAGCAGTACTTC.